A single sample is the source of the 20 T cell receptor beta chains below, sequenced in a study of blood T cell repertoires in COVID-19. Assay used: immunoSEQ multiplex PCR; TCRdb lists only in-frame clones, some missing. This table holds roughly 150,000 clones, approximately 84% found once. What was sequenced was peripheral blood. Receptor source: a woman aged 80 or over with acute or convalescent COVID-19.

The J gene is TRBJ1-2, the V gene TRBV6-5; 8 nucleotides line up with TRBD1. Germline V CDR1 and CDR2: MNHEY, SVGAGI. The CDR3 has 13 residues. The V segment lost 6 bases and the J segment 8 bases; nucleotides outside the gene matches: 8. The CDR3 coding sequence is TGTGCCAGCAGCATGGACAGGGTGCAGGGCTACACCTTC. Translating it yields CASSMDRVQGYTF.

This chain links TRBV3-1 (or the pseudogene TRBV3-2) with TRBJ2-1, with 7 bases identical to TRBD2. Germline-derived CDR1 and CDR2 are LGHDT and YNNKEL (reference sequence). The CDR3 is made up of 13 amino acids. J lost 3 bases, V lost 4 bases, and 0 bases had no gene match. The CDR3: CASSRTSYNEQFF. The CDR3 DNA reads as TGTGCCAGCAGCCGGACTAGCTACAATGAGCAGTTCTTC.

The chain employs TRBV18 and TRBJ1-1; D is unresolved. This CDR3 contains 13 residues. Germline CDR1 is KGHSH and CDR2 is LQKENI. V was pared by 3 bases and J by 1 base, with 6 bases between. The CDR3 sequence: CASSPSQNTEAFF. CDR3 bases: TGTGCCAGCTCACCCTCACAGAACACTGAAGCTTTCTTT.

The gene calls are TRBV30 and TRBJ1-3; unclear D gene. Deletions cut 3 bases from V and 4 bases from J, with 4 bases between. The CDR3 spans 11 residues. Germline V gives CDR1 GTSNPN, CDR2 SVGIG (reference sequence). The CDR3 DNA follows: TGTGCCTGGAGCGGGGGAAACACCATATATTTT. This translates into CAWSGGNTIYF.

The chain has TRBV3-1 (or the pseudogene TRBV3-2) and TRBJ2-7; 7 bases align to TRBD1. This CDR3 has 14 amino acids. V trimming: 4 bases; J trimming: 4 bases; junction bases outside the gene matches: 7. The germline V gene has CDR1 LGHDT and CDR2 YNNKEL (reference sequence). CDR3 in amino acids: CASSRGGRGYEQYF. The CDR3 DNA reads as TGTGCCAGCAGCCGAGGGGGCAGGGGATACGAGCAGTACTTC.

The rearrangement uses TRBV3-1 (or the pseudogene TRBV3-2) and TRBJ2-5; 11 bases fit TRBD2. The CDR3 totals 17 residues. The germline gives CDR1 LGHDT, CDR2 YNNKEL (reference sequence). The V and J ends lost 3 bases and 5 bases, in that order; junction bases with no gene match: 11. CDR3 sequence reads: CASSHFRSGGAPETQYF. DNA of the CDR3: TGTGCCAGCAGCCACTTCCGTAGCGGGGGGGCCCCCGAGACCCAGTACTTC.

The V call is TRBV10-3, the J call TRBJ2-7, with TRBD1 as a possible D gene (5 bases). The CDR3 is 15 residues long. V shed 2 bases and J shed 1 base, with 12 bases lying between them. Germline V gives CDR1 ENHRY, CDR2 SYGVKD. The CDR3 sequence is CAISEKAGLSYEQYF. The CDR3, as DNA: TGTGCCATCAGTGAGAAAGCAGGGTTGTCCTACGAGCAGTACTTC.

The chain links TRBV27 to TRBJ1-2; the D is unclear. The CDR3 loop spans 15 amino acids. Germline V gene sequence: CDR1 MNHEY, CDR2 SMNVEV (reference sequence). Trimming removed 5 bases from V and 4 bases from J, with 17 bases in between. For the CDR3, the DNA is TGTGCCAGCAGTCCCTCCTATGCGTCCGCCTATGGCTACACCTTC. It codes for CASSPSYASAYGYTF.

The chain is built from TRBV5-1 and TRBJ2-2; D is possibly TRBD2 (6 bases). Germline V gene lookup returns CDR1 SGHRS and CDR2 YFSETQ. Trimming stripped 1 base from V and 4 bases from J, with 14 bases between. This CDR3 region has 16 residues. The CDR3 sequence is CASSLRRGAGTGELFF. In DNA, the CDR3 is TGCGCCAGCAGCTTGCGGAGGGGCGCGGGCACCGGGGAGCTGTTTTTT.

This clone was seen a handful of times. V usage is TRBV3-1 (or the pseudogene TRBV3-2) and J usage is TRBJ1-1; tentative D call: TRBD1 (6 bases). The CDR3 extends over 14 amino acids. The germline V and J ends were trimmed by 1 base and 7 bases, with 13 bases remaining between them. The germline V gene encodes CDR1 LGHDT and CDR2 YNNKEL (reference sequence). CDR3 sequence: CASSQVRGRSEAFF. DNA of the CDR3: TGTGCCAGCAGCCAAGTCAGGGGTCGAAGTGAAGCTTTCTTT.

CDR3 nucleotides: TGTGCCAGCAGCTTCCAGGGTTTGGTTGAAGCTTTCTTT. Its protein product is CASSFQGLVEAFF. The chain joins TRBV7-9 to TRBJ1-1, with a tentative D call TRBD1 (5 bases). Germline-derived CDR1 and CDR2 are SEHNR and FQNEAQ (reference sequence). V was trimmed by 3 bases and J by 7 bases, leaving 12 bases between them. The CDR3 consists of 13 residues. The full variable domain, rest sourced from reference TRBV7-9 and TRBJ1-1, is DTGVSQNPRHKITKRGQNVTFRCDPISEHNRLYWYRQTLGQGPEFLTYFQNEAQLEKSRLLSDRFSAERPKGSFSTLEIQRTEQGDSAMYLCASSFQGLVEAFFGQGTRLTVV.

The chain joins TRBV27 to TRBJ1-1; D gene unclear. CDR3 size: 16 residues. V was clipped by 5 bases and J by 1 base, with 17 bases between them. CDR1 is MNHEY, CDR2 SMNVEV, per germline (reference sequence). Here the CDR3 DNA reads TGTGCCAGCAGTCTCCGCTCGGTGCGTGGGAACACTGAAGCTTTCTTT. Its protein product is CASSLRSVRGNTEAFF.

This chain uses TRBV18 with TRBJ1-4; D is unresolved. In germline, CDR1 is KGHSH, CDR2 LQKENI. V lost 6 bases and J lost 8, with 13 bases in between. There are 13 residues in the CDR3. CDR3 DNA: TGTGCCAGCTCCCCCCTGGGGAGGGAAAAACTGTTTTTT. Translated, it gives CASSPLGREKLFF.

The chain links TRBV3-1 (or the pseudogene TRBV3-2) to TRBJ2-7; D is perhaps TRBD2 (5 bases). Germline CDR1 reads LGHDT; CDR2 reads YNNKEL (reference sequence). The length of the CDR3 is 12 residues. V was shortened by 3 bases and J by 7 bases, with 10 bases between the two germline ends. The CDR3 reads CASSQPPGEQYF. The CDR3 bases are TGTGCCAGCAGCCAGCCTCCGGGGGAGCAGTACTTC.

The gene calls are TRBV18 and TRBJ1-1, with no clear D. Germline V gene lookup returns CDR1 KGHSH and CDR2 LQKENI. With 1 base removed from V and 2 bases from J, the gap between germline ends came to 8 bases. This CDR3 is 14 amino acids long. In nucleotides, the CDR3 is TGTGCCAGCTCACCACTGGGAGCCAACACTGAAGCTTTCTTT. This sequence encodes CASSPLGANTEAFF. Full variable domain (rest looked up from reference TRBV18 and TRBJ1-1): NAGVMQNPRHLVRRRGQEARLRCSPMKGHSHVYWYRQLPEEGLKFMVYLQKENIIDESGMPKERFSAEFPKEGPSILRIQQVVRGDSAAYFCASSPLGANTEAFFGQGTRLTVV.

The chain recombines TRBV18 with TRBJ2-3, with 8 nucleotides matching TRBD2. CDR3 length equals 15 residues. Germline CDR1 reads KGHSH; CDR2 reads LQKENI. V was clipped by 2 bases and J by 3 bases; unmatched bases: 4. CDR3 coding DNA: TGTGCCAGCTCACCAAACGGGGGGGCGACAGATACGCAGTATTTT. Its protein is CASSPNGGATDTQYF.

This chain links TRBV6-1 with TRBJ1-5, with D possibly TRBD1 on 6 matching bases. The CDR3 covers 16 residues. Looked up from germline, CDR1 is MNHNS and CDR2 is SASEGT. V lost 3 bases and J lost 4, with 16 bases in between. The CDR3: CASSDPRITGNQPQHF. The CDR3 bases are TGTGCCAGCAGTGACCCAAGGATAACAGGGAATCAGCCCCAGCATTTT.

The chain carries TRBV5-6 and TRBJ1-2; no firm D call. This CDR3 has 12 residues. V lost 2 bases, J lost 3 bases, and 5 bases lay in between. CDR1 SGHDT and CDR2 YYEEEE come from the germline V gene. The CDR3 coding sequence is TGTGCCAGCAGCTTAGACTACTATGGCTACACCTTC. Protein: CASSLDYYGYTF.

CDR3 protein: CASGSRTGGSPLHF. DNA for the CDR3: TGTGCTAGTGGTTCCCGGACAGGGGGGTCACCCCTCCACTTT. The rearrangement uses TRBV12-5 and TRBJ1-6; TRBD1 matches 10 bases. Germline CDR1 LGHNT, CDR2 FRNRAP. This CDR3 is 14 amino acids long. V lost 4 bases and J lost 10; bases outside the gene matches: 4.

This clone appeared a few times. J is TRBJ1-4 and V is TRBV9; D is possibly TRBD1 (6 bases). The CDR3 length is 15 residues. Germline CDR1 and CDR2: SGDLS and YYNGEE. Trimming removed 2 bases from V and 8 bases from J, with 16 bases in between. Here the CDR3 DNA reads TGTGCCAGCAGCGTTGCACAGGGTTTAGGGGAAAAACTGTTTTTT. Its translation: CASSVAQGLGEKLFF. The full variable domain, completed using reference TRBV9 and TRBJ1-4, is DSGVTQTPKHLITATGQRVTLRCSPRSGDLSVYWYQQSLDQGLQFLIQYYNGEERAKGNILERFSAQQFPDLHSELNLSSLELGDSALYFCASSVAQGLGEKLFFGSGTQLSVL.